A selection of T cell receptor beta chains follows, all from one sample in a study of T cells in localized non-small cell lung cancer. TCRdb's table, derived via immunoSEQ multiplex PCR, lists solely in-frame clones and lacks some. The sample consists of 2,700 or so clones, less than 30% of them appearing once. The source material was lung tumor tissue, sampled before any cancer treatment. The receptors were sampled from a woman aged 40-70 years with stage III lung adenocarcinoma. Each CDR3 is given with its conserved first and last residue. D genes are given only for firm matches. A clone size is listed for some rows: how often the clone was seen (once, few, many), or a class if it is expanded.

TRBV6-9,once,TRBD1,TRBJ2-4,TGTGCCAGCAGATCCCCGGGACAGGGGGAGGGAAGGGCCAAAAACATTCAGTACTTC,CASRSPGQGEGRAKNIQYF
TRBV11-3,medium-sized,-,TRBJ1-3,TGTGCCAGCAGCTTAGAGGTCGGCTCTGGAAACACCATATATTTT,CASSLEVGSGNTIYF
TRBV30,few,-,TRBJ2-3,TGTGCCTGGAGTAATGGAGATACGCAGTATTTT,CAWSNGDTQYF
TRBV19,-,-,TRBJ1-3,TGTGCCTCCAGACGGGGAGCCCTCAGGTCTGGAAACACCATATATTTT,CASRRGALRSGNTIYF
TRBV11-3,medium-sized,-,TRBJ2-1,TGTGCCAGCAGCTCACCCGGGGGCAGGGATGAGCAGTTCTTC,CASSSPGGRDEQFF
TRBV12-5,few,-,TRBJ2-1,TGTGCTAGTGGTTTGGTACCCGACGGGAAGCCCTACAATGAGCAGTTCTTC,CASGLVPDGKPYNEQFF
TRBV18,few,-,TRBJ2-7,TGTGCCAGCTCACCACAACGATCCTACGAGCAGTACTTC,CASSPQRSYEQYF
TRBV25-1,-,-,TRBJ1-3,TGTGCCAGCAGGGATAGCTACTCTGGAAACACCATATATTTT,CASRDSYSGNTIYF
TRBV30,-,TRBD1,TRBJ1-6,TGTGCCAAAAAGACAGGGTATAATTCACCCCTCCACTTT,CAKKTGYNSPLHF
TRBV19,-,-,TRBJ1-4,TGTGCCAGTAGTTGGGGGAGCTCGATAGAAAAACTGTTTTTT,CASSWGSSIEKLFF
TRBV6-8,large,-,TRBJ1-6,TGTGCCAGCAGTGACACGCCGGCGTCACCCCTCCACTTT,CASSDTPASPLHF
TRBV9,-,TRBD2,TRBJ2-7,TGTGCCACCAAGCCGCTAGCGGGGGGGTTCTACGAGCAGTACTTC,CATKPLAGGFYEQYF
TRBV30,-,TRBD2,TRBJ2-5,TGTGCCTCGTCACGGGGCGGGAGTGTAGAGACCCAGTACTTC,CASSRGGSVETQYF
TRBV19,-,TRBD1,TRBJ2-2,TGTGCCAGTGGGTGGGACAGCCTAGGCACCGGGGAGCTGTTTTTT,CASGWDSLGTGELFF
TRBV12-2,few,-,TRBJ2-5,TGTGCCACCGCAGAGTACTCGACCAACGTGGGGACCCAGTACTTC,CATAEYSTNVGTQYF
TRBV29-1,-,-,TRBJ1-5,TGCAGCGTTGCCGAAAGCAATCAGCCCCAGCATTTT,CSVAESNQPQHF
TRBV5-1,-,TRBD1,TRBJ2-1,TGCGCCAGCAGCGAGGGACAGGGGGCTTGGGATGAGCAGTTCTTC,CASSEGQGAWDEQFF
TRBV18,-,TRBD1,TRBJ1-2,TGTGCCAGCTCTCCTACACAGGGGAACTATGGCTACACCTTC,CASSPTQGNYGYTF
TRBV11-3,few,-,TRBJ2-2,TGTGCCAGCAGCTTTAGGGGGAGCACCGGGGAGCTGTTTTTT,CASSFRGSTGELFF
TRBV9,-,TRBD1,TRBJ1-1,TGTGCCAGCAGCCCAGGGGGCCTTGAAGCTTTCTTT,CASSPGGLEAFF
TRBV19,few,-,TRBJ1-1,TGTGCCAGTAGTATAGGGGCAGGGAGGATGAACACTGAAGCTTTCTTT,CASSIGAGRMNTEAFF
TRBV30,-,-,TRBJ1-1,TGTGCCTGGAGTGTGGGAGGGGGACCGAACACTGAAGCTTTCTTT,CAWSVGGGPNTEAFF
TRBV19,once,TRBD2,TRBJ2-1,TGTGCCAGTAGTATACTAGCGGGAGGGCCCCTTTACTACAATGAGCAGTTCTTC,CASSILAGGPLYYNEQFF
TRBV9,-,-,TRBJ2-2,TGTGCCAGCAGTGGCTGGGTGGTGGGCACCGGGGAGCTGTTTTTT,CASSGWVVGTGELFF
TRBV9,-,-,TRBJ1-3,TGTGCCAGCAGCCCCGACCCTGGAAACACCATATATTTT,CASSPDPGNTIYF
TRBV11-3,medium-sized,TRBD2,TRBJ2-7,TGTGCCAGCAGCCATCGGACTAGCGGGGGGAGCTCCTACGAGCAGTACTTC,CASSHRTSGGSSYEQYF
TRBV6-8,-,TRBD1,TRBJ2-7,TGTGCCAGTCGACAGGGGTATCGTATTGGCTACGAGCAGTACTTC,CASRQGYRIGYEQYF
TRBV19,-,-,TRBJ2-3,TGTGCCAGTAGTCCCCAGGGAACTAGCACAGATACGCAGTATTTT,CASSPQGTSTDTQYF
TRBV5-1,-,-,TRBJ1-2,TGCGCCAGCAGCTTGGACGGATCGGGGAACTATGGCTACACCTTC,CASSLDGSGNYGYTF
TRBV15,-,TRBD2,TRBJ2-3,TGTGCCACCAGCAGAGATAGCGGGGAGGTAGATACGCAGTATTTT,CATSRDSGEVDTQYF
TRBV11-3,large,TRBD1,TRBJ2-7,TGTGCCAGCAGCTTAGTTGGGACAGGGGCCCCCGAGCAGTACTTC,CASSLVGTGAPEQYF
TRBV4-1,large,-,TRBJ2-2,TGCGCCAGCAGCCAAGAATTAGGCGCGGCGAACACCGGGGAGCTGTTTTTT,CASSQELGAANTGELFF
TRBV5-1,-,TRBD2,TRBJ2-3,TGCGCCAGCAGCTTGAGAGTGGGCGGGAGAGGAGATACGCAGTATTTT,CASSLRVGGRGDTQYF
TRBV11-3,-,TRBD2,TRBJ2-1,TGTGCCAGCAGCTTTCTCCCCCGGACTAGCGGGAGCCGCCTTTACAATGAGCAGTTCTTC,CASSFLPRTSGSRLYNEQFF
TRBV5-1,once,TRBD1,TRBJ1-2,TGCGCCAGCAGCCAAGGGACAGCAAACTATGGCTACACCTTC,CASSQGTANYGYTF
TRBV6-8,medium-sized,-,TRBJ2-3,TGTGCCAGCAGACAGCCAGGGACAGATACGCAGTATTTT,CASRQPGTDTQYF
TRBV30,-,-,TRBJ1-1,TGTGCCTTTGACCGGGACGGCGCTGAAGCTTTCTTT,CAFDRDGAEAFF
TRBV28,-,TRBD1,TRBJ1-6,TGTGCCAGCAGGGGACAGGCATATTCACCCCTCCACTTT,CASRGQAYSPLHF
TRBV6-8,few,-,TRBJ2-7,TGTGCCAGCAGTTACAAGCCTGGGCGGGCATACGAGCAGTACTTC,CASSYKPGRAYEQYF
TRBV2,-,TRBD2,TRBJ2-2,TGTGCCAGCAGTCAACGGGCTAGCGGGAGGGCCTGGGTCACCGGGGAGCTGTTTTTT,CASSQRASGRAWVTGELFF
TRBV19,-,-,TRBJ1-4,TGTGCCAGTAAGGCCGTGGGCGAACATGAAAAACTGTTTTTT,CASKAVGEHEKLFF
TRBV9,medium-sized,-,TRBJ2-7,TGTGCCAGCGCCCCTGGCACCAGCTCCTACGAGCAGTACTTC,CASAPGTSSYEQYF
TRBV12-5,-,-,TRBJ2-6,TGTGCTAGTGGTTTGGTTCGGGACGGAGTATCTGGGGCCAACGTCCTGACTTTC,CASGLVRDGVSGANVLTF
TRBV6-8,-,TRBD1,TRBJ1-2,TGTGCCAGCACCACAGGGGGCGCGGGCTACACCTTC,CASTTGGAGYTF
TRBV15,-,-,TRBJ1-5,TGTGCCACCAGCACGACAGGCTCAGGGCGGGGTCCCCAGCATTTT,CATSTTGSGRGPQHF
TRBV6-8,-,-,TRBJ2-7,TGTGCCAGCAGTGTTGCCTCGAACTACGAGCAGTACTTC,CASSVASNYEQYF